This TCR beta chain was obtained from a study of T cells after yellow fever vaccination. Study-level points and caveats: Re-detected after boosting: most primary clones, around 97% of CD4 and about 85% of CD8. Bulk-population clonotypes that are abundant could appear as contaminants in FACS-sorted repertoires.

Generation of TCR cDNA used 5'RACE template switching (which added a universal primer site and UMIs). Each CDR3 protein is one row after TCRdb ran MiXCR on the 5' RACE reads. Among under 30,000 distinct CDR3 sequences listed, over 4.5% were seen once. In its sample, this clonotype was seen many times. The antigen remains undetermined. The CDR3 has 15 amino acids. Germline values: CDR1 SEHNR, CDR2 FQNEAQ (reference sequence). Deletions cut 8 bases from V and 5 bases from J, with 19 bases between. The chain links TRBV7-9 to TRBJ2-1; tentatively, D is TRBD2 (6 bases). This sample comprised CD8+ T cells sorted from PBMCs, obtained 10 days after the yellow fever booster vaccination. This TCR was sampled from a man between 25 and 39 years old who received the YFV17D yellow fever vaccine. CDR3 amino acids: CASSLAQGADNEQFF. Written as DNA, the CDR3 is TGTGCCAGCTCACTAGCCCAGGGCGCGGACAATGAGCAGTTCTTC.